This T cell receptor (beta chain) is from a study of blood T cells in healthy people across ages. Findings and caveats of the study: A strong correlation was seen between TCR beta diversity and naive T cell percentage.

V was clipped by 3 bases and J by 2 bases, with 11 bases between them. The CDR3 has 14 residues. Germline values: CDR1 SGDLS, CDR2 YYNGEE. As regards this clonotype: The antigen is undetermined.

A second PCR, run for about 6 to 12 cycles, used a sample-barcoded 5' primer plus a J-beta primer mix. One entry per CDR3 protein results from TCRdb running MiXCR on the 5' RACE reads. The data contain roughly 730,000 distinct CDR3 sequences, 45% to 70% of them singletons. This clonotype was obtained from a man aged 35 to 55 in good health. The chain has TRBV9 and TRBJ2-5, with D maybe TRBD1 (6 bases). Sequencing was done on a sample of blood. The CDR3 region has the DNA TGTGCCAGCAGCGACAGGGCAGGGCAAGAGACCCAGTACTTC. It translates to CASSDRAGQETQYF.